This T cell receptor (beta chain) was documented in a study of response to subunit inactivated influenza vaccine. Study observations and caveats: Authors suggested seasonal influenza vaccinations each recruit few new T cells.

The CDR3 totals 13 residues. CDR1 and CDR2 from the germline V gene are MNHEY and SVGEGT. Trimming shortened V by 5 bases and J by 4 bases, and 9 bases separated the two germline ends. TCRdb independently ran MiXCR on the RT-PCR reads; one entry per CDR3 protein. The data show approximately 160,000 distinct CDR3 sequences, about 10% seen once. To note about this clonotype: Its cognate antigen is unknown.

The source is a man aged 45-69 years who received an inactivated influenza vaccine. The rearrangement uses TRBV6-2 or TRBV6-3 and TRBJ2-1; D remains ambiguous. This specimen consisted of CD8+ T cells sorted from PBMCs, obtained around 25 months after vaccination. The CDR3 DNA reads TGTGCCAGCAGTACCAGCGATTACAATGAGCAGTTCTTC. Its translation is CASSTSDYNEQFF.